This T cell receptor (beta chain) was observed in a study of OX40 agonist ivuxolimab in advanced cancers. At cycle 4 day 1, cycle 7 day 1, and baseline, blood was sampled. Of note for this clone: Its target is not known.

Sequenced by immunoSEQ multiplex PCR; TCRdb stores in-frame clones only, minus some. The top ten clones hold about 24% of a sample with under 20,000 clones, about two thirds of them seen once. With V trimmed by 6 bases and J by 2 bases, 11 bases remained unmatched. Germline V lookup: CDR1 MDHEN, CDR2 SYDVKM. The CDR3 sequence is 17 residues long. Findings and caveats of the study: It was not determined which antigens were specifically recognized by the peripheral T cells that had undergone clonal expansion.

Material: CD4+ or CD8+ T cells sorted from blood, obtained in a trial of the OX40 agonist ivuxolimab. This chain connects TRBV28 to TRBJ2-2; 8 bases line up with TRBD1. The sequence derives from an adult with an advanced solid tumor such as melanoma, head and neck, liver or kidney cancer. The CDR3 sequence: CASSPTRQGPNTGELFF. Written as DNA, the CDR3 is TGTGCCAGCAGCCCCACTAGACAGGGGCCTAACACCGGGGAGCTGTTTTTT.